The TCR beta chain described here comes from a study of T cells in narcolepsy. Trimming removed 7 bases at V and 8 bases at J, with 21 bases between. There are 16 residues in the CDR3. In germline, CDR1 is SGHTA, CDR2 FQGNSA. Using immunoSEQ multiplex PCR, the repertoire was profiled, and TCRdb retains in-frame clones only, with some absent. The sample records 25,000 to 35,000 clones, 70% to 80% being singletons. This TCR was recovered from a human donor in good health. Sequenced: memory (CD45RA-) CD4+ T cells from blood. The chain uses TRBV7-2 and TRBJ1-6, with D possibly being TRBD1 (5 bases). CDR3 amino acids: CASTPGGGSRDSPLHF. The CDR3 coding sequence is TGTGCCAGCACCCCGGGGGGTGGTAGTAGGGATTCACCCCTCCACTTT.